The 14 T cell receptor beta chains listed next were all sequenced from one sample in a study of cytomegalovirus exposure and HLA in healthy donors. The PCR ran on 60 Vbeta and 13 Jbeta primers. TCRdb's copy holds only in-frame clones and misses some; the assay was immunoSEQ multiplex PCR. The sample carries under 150,000 clones, around 10% recorded once. The sample taken for sequencing was PBMCs. These receptors were obtained from a male donor in good health and CMV-seronegative.

This clone was detected only a few times. The chain combines TRBV10-3 with TRBJ2-1, with D possibly TRBD1 on 5 matching bases. Trimming cost V 2 bases and J 7 bases, with 9 bases left between them. Germline V gene data show CDR1 as ENHRY and CDR2 as SYGVKD. The CDR3 length is 13 residues. The chain's CDR3 is CAISEHDSNEQFF. CDR3 DNA sequence: TGTGCCATCAGTGAGCATGACAGTAATGAGCAGTTCTTC.

The chain links TRBV7-9 to TRBJ1-2; no clear D gene. V lost 2 bases and J lost 5, with 9 bases in between. The germline gives CDR1 SEHNR, CDR2 FQNEAQ (reference sequence). The length of the CDR3 is 13 residues. CDR3 DNA: TGTGCCAGCAGCTTACTGACAACGTATGGCTACACCTTC. It codes for CASSLLTTYGYTF.

The rearrangement uses TRBV18 and TRBJ2-2; 7 bases are shared with TRBD1. Germline V CDR1 and CDR2: KGHSH, LQKENI. The CDR3 has 14 amino acids. J was trimmed by 4 bases and V by 4 bases; bases with no gene match: 3. The CDR3 here is CASSLGQSTGELFF. CDR3 in DNA: TGTGCCAGCTCACTGGGACAGTCCACCGGGGAGCTGTTTTTT.

The chain joins TRBV4-2 to TRBJ2-1; 8 bases align to TRBD2. With V trimmed by 0 bases and J by 6 bases, 7 bases remained unmatched. CDR3 length: 16 residues. Germline loops: CDR1 LGHNA, CDR2 YNFKEQ. For the CDR3, the DNA is TGTGCCAGCAGCCAAGAACCTAGCGGGCCGATCAATGAGCAGTTCTTC. Protein sequence: CASSQEPSGPINEQFF.

V is TRBV7-9 and J is TRBJ1-6, with TRBD1 matching over 7 bases. The CDR3 has 13 residues. The germline CDR1 and CDR2 sequences are SEHNR and FQNEAQ (reference sequence). Trimming cost V 0 bases and J 16 bases; bases outside gene matches: 6. This CDR3 is CASSLAKDRQLHF. Here the CDR3 DNA reads TGTGCCAGCAGCTTAGCTAAGGACAGGCAGCTCCACTTT.

The chain has TRBV21-1 and TRBJ1-1; TRBD1 reflects the table's D call only, with no check against the DNA. TRBV21-1 is a pseudogene. The CDR3 length is 15 residues. In DNA form, the CDR3 reads TGTGCCAGCAGCAAAGGGGACAGCTCGAACACTGAAGCTTTCTTT. Its protein product is CASSKGDSSNTEAFF.

Only a few counts were recorded for this clone. The chain employs TRBV7-9 and TRBJ2-7; TRBD1 matches 9 bases. CDR3 length: 14 residues. V was clipped by 5 bases and J by 6 bases; unmatched bases: 8. From germline, CDR1 is SEHNR and CDR2 FQNEAQ (reference sequence). The chain's CDR3 is CASSPRDRASEQYF. The CDR3 DNA reads TGTGCCAGCAGCCCCCGGGACAGGGCGAGCGAGCAGTACTTC.

This clone has just a few counts. The chain is built from TRBV5-4 and TRBJ1-2, with D perhaps matching TRBD1 (5 bases). The germline V gene has CDR1 SGHNT and CDR2 YYREEE (reference sequence). V shed 6 bases and J shed 8 bases, with 20 bases lying between them. The CDR3 has 14 amino acids. CDR3 amino acids: CASNNPTVLGGYTF. CDR3 in DNA: TGTGCCAGCAACAACCCGACAGTACTGGGGGGCTACACCTTC.

This clone was counted between two and nine times. This chain joins TRBV19 and TRBJ2-2; TRBD2 might be the D (5 bases). There are 12 residues in the CDR3. Trimming took 7 bases from V and 6 from J, leaving 9 bases between them. CDR1 LNHDA and CDR2 SQIVND come from the germline V gene (reference sequence). CDR3 region: CASTSGSGELFF. The CDR3 region has the DNA TGTGCCAGTACATCGGGGTCCGGGGAGCTGTTTTTT. The whole variable domain, filled in from reference TRBV19 and TRBJ2-2, reads DGGITQSPKYLFRKEGQNVTLSCEQNLNHDAMYWYRQDPGQGLRLIYYSQIVNDFQKGDIAEGYSVSREKKESFPLTVTSAQKNPTAFYLCASTSGSGELFFGEGSRLTVL.

The chain employs TRBV7-9 and TRBJ2-6, with D possibly matching TRBD1 (6 bases). Per the germline V gene, CDR1 is SEHNR and CDR2 is FQNEAQ (reference sequence). This CDR3 has 15 amino acids. V lost 4 bases and J 2 bases, leaving 9 bases between the germline ends. The CDR3, as DNA: TGTGCCAGCAGCTCGCACAGGGCTGGGGCCAACGTCCTGACTTTC. This sequence encodes CASSSHRAGANVLTF.

This clone was seen a handful of times. V is TRBV29-1 and J is TRBJ1-1, with D hard to call. Trimming took off 3 bases at V and 7 bases at J, with 15 bases between the two ends. The germline V gene has CDR1 SQVTM and CDR2 ANQGSEA. This CDR3 region has 13 residues. The CDR3 DNA reads TGCAGCGTTGATCACACTATATCAGTTGAAGCTTTCTTT. This gives the protein CSVDHTISVEAFF. Based on the CDR3 plus reference TRBV29-1 and TRBJ1-1, the full variable domain is SAVISQKPSRDICQRGTSLTIQCQVDSQVTMMFWYRQQPGQSLTLIATANQGSEATYESGFVIDKFPISRPNLTFSTLTVSNMSPEDSSIYLCSVDHTISVEAFFGQGTRLTVV.

The chain uses TRBV2 and TRBJ1-1; no definite D call. Germline V gene sequence: CDR1 SNHLY, CDR2 FYNNEI. V lost 4 bases and J 0 bases, leaving 9 bases between the germline ends. The CDR3 spans 14 residues. Here the CDR3 reads CASSAQALNTEAFF. In DNA form, the CDR3 reads TGTGCCAGCAGTGCACAAGCGCTGAACACTGAAGCTTTCTTT.

This clone has more than one count but fewer than ten. V and J are TRBV7-6 and TRBJ2-1; TRBD1 matches at 10 bases. The CDR3 extends over 15 amino acids. The junction had 3 bases not matched to a gene; V was cut back by 5 bases and J by 2 bases. Germline V gene lookup returns CDR1 SGHVS and CDR2 FNYEAQ. As DNA, the CDR3 is TGTGCCAGCAGCCGGGGACAGGGGACCTACAATGAGCAGTTCTTC. Protein product: CASSRGQGTYNEQFF.

The V gene is TRBV9, the J gene TRBJ1-1; no firm D call. The germline CDR1 and CDR2 sequences are SGDLS and YYNGEE. V dropped 0 bases and J dropped 0 bases, with 9 bases sitting between them. The CDR3 is made up of 15 amino acids. The chain's CDR3 is CASSVDVLMNTEAFF. The DNA of the CDR3 is TGTGCCAGCAGCGTAGATGTCCTTATGAACACTGAAGCTTTCTTT.